A single sample is the source of the 18 T cell receptor beta chains below, sequenced in a study of response to subunit inactivated influenza vaccine. TCRdb used MiXCR to reprocess the RT-PCR reads, holding one entry per CDR3 protein. The sample records around 570,000 distinct CDR3 sequences, approximately 10% being singletons. The data were also submitted as part of a second study, on T cells expressing NK-cell markers. That paper adds: TCR beta cDNA was made by 5'RACE template switching with UMIs.

Material: PBMCs from blood, obtained on the day of vaccination. These receptors came from a man aged 50 to 60 who received an inactivated influenza vaccine.

This clonotype has a handful of counts. The chain couples TRBV29-1 to TRBJ1-1; the D is unclear. V was cut by 5 bases and J by 0 bases, with 7 bases left in between. This CDR3 spans 12 amino acids. Germline V gene sequence: CDR1 SQVTM, CDR2 ANQGSEA. The CDR3 loop is CSVRGMNTEAFF. The CDR3 nucleotides read TGCAGCGTTCGTGGCATGAACACTGAAGCTTTCTTT.

This chain links TRBV4-2 with TRBJ2-3, with D possibly being TRBD1 (5 bases). Trimming took 0 bases from V and 2 from J, leaving 9 bases between them. Germline CDR1 reads LGHNA; CDR2 reads YNFKEQ. This CDR3 comprises 15 residues. The CDR3 DNA reads as TGTGCCAGCAGCCAAGATCGTGGACACACAGATACGCAGTATTTT. It specifies CASSQDRGHTDTQYF.

There are a few counts of this clonotype. This chain uses TRBV25-1 with TRBJ2-5, with 9 bases aligning to TRBD1. The CDR3 length is 16 residues. Trimming at V came to 3 bases and at J to 2 bases, leaving 7 bases not matched to a gene. Germline lookup yields CDR1 MGHDK and CDR2 SYGVNS. CDR3 DNA sequence: TGTGCCAGCAGTGACCACGGGACAGGGACTCAAGAGACCCAGTACTTC. This gives the protein CASSDHGTGTQETQYF.

The CDR3 DNA is TGCGCCAGCAGCCCGGAGACAGCCTTCCAAGAGACCCAGTACTTC. This gives the protein CASSPETAFQETQYF. J is TRBJ2-5 and V is TRBV5-1, with D possibly being TRBD1 (5 bases). The CDR3 consists of 15 residues. The germline CDR1 and CDR2 sequences are SGHRS and YFSETQ. The V end lost 4 bases, the J end lost 1 base, and 14 bases lay between the germline ends.

The J gene is TRBJ1-1, the V gene TRBV4-1, with D maybe TRBD1 (5 bases). The CDR3 is made up of 15 amino acids. Deletions cut 0 bases from V and 10 bases from J, with 18 bases between. Germline V gene sequence: CDR1 MGHRA, CDR2 YSYEKL. In DNA, the CDR3 is TGCGCCAGCAGCCAAGATCCCCGGGCAGGGAGATCAGCTTTCTTT. Translation gives CASSQDPRAGRSAFF.

The J gene is TRBJ2-7, the V gene TRBV29-1, with TRBD2 identical over 12 bases. CDR1 and CDR2 from the germline V gene are SQVTM and ANQGSEA. This CDR3 contains 15 residues. V was pared by 4 bases and J by 5 bases, with 9 bases of the junction left unmatched. CDR3 nucleotide sequence: TGCAGCGTTGGGTACCTAGCGGGAGGGCCGGACGAGCAGTACTTC. Protein sequence: CSVGYLAGGPDEQYF.

In its sample, this clonotype was seen a few times. This CDR3 reads CASIQGGTYEQYF. CDR3 DNA sequence: TGTGCCAGCATCCAAGGGGGTACCTACGAGCAGTACTTC. This sequence joins TRBV6-2 or TRBV6-3 and TRBJ2-7; TRBD1 is a possible D gene (6 bases). Trimming stripped 7 bases from V and 2 bases from J, with 12 bases between. Germline-derived CDR1 and CDR2 are MNHEY and SVGEGT. CDR3 length: 13 amino acids.

CDR3 in amino acids: CSASSWELAVTDTQYF. The CDR3 DNA reads as TGCAGTGCTAGTAGTTGGGAACTAGCGGTCACAGATACGCAGTATTTT. The chain links TRBV20-1 to TRBJ2-3; 8 bases are a match to TRBD2. The V segment lost 3 bases and the J segment 2 bases; nucleotides outside the gene matches: 10. Germline V gene lookup returns CDR1 DFQATT and CDR2 SNEGSKA (reference sequence). The CDR3 loop spans 16 amino acids.

This clonotype occurred many times. V gene TRBV6-2 or TRBV6-3 combines with J gene TRBJ1-6; D gene uncertain. Trimming shortened V by 4 bases and J by 3 bases, and 7 bases separated the two germline ends. The V gene's germline CDR1 is MNHEY and CDR2 SVGEGT. The CDR3 contains 14 residues. This CDR3 is CASSWIDYNSPLHF. The CDR3 bases are TGTGCCAGCAGTTGGATTGACTATAATTCACCCCTCCACTTT.

This clonotype has a handful of counts. V usage is TRBV29-1 and J usage is TRBJ2-7, with 9 bases matching TRBD1. The V segment lost 7 bases and the J segment 7 bases; nucleotides outside the gene matches: 8. Germline V gene data show CDR1 as SQVTM and CDR2 as ANQGSEA. This CDR3 region has 12 residues. The CDR3 DNA reads as TGCAGCGCAGATACAGGGGGCAAAGAGCAGTACTTC. Amino acid sequence: CSADTGGKEQYF.

The V call is TRBV7-2, the J call TRBJ1-6, with unresolved D. The V and J ends lost 8 bases and 13 bases respectively, with 12 bases between them. CDR3 size: 11 residues. Germline CDR1 reads SGHTA; CDR2 reads FQGNSA. CDR3 bases: TGTGCCAGCGGAACTGGTTCCCCCCTCCACTTT. Its protein product is CASGTGSPLHF.

This clonotype turned up a few times. This sequence joins TRBV10-3 and TRBJ2-2; the D gene is possibly TRBD2 (5 bases). Germline CDR1 and CDR2: ENHRY and SYGVKD. The germline V and J ends were trimmed by 8 bases and 7 bases, with 20 bases remaining between them. The CDR3 has 15 residues. The CDR3 nucleotides are TGTGCCATCGATATAGGGCGGTCCGGGGTCGGGGAGCTGTTTTTT. Residues: CAIDIGRSGVGELFF.

This clonotype was seen ten or more times. The V call is TRBV12-3 or TRBV12-4, the J call TRBJ1-5; 8 bases map to TRBD1. V was pared by 6 bases and J by 4 bases, with 5 bases of the junction left unmatched. This CDR3 spans 14 amino acids. The CDR3 here is CASRKDRGNQPQHF. The CDR3 region has the DNA TGTGCCAGCAGGAAAGACAGGGGTAATCAGCCCCAGCATTTT.

This clonotype has only a few counts. The DNA for the CDR3 is TGTGCCAGCAGTTTAGCGGGGTCTCAGCAGTTCTTC. Amino acids: CASSLAGSQQFF. The genes are TRBV12-3 or TRBV12-4 and TRBJ2-1; no reliable D call. The V end lost 0 bases, the J end lost 11 bases, and 8 bases lay between the germline ends. The CDR3 runs to 12 residues.

The V call is TRBV10-3, the J call TRBJ2-2; 11 nucleotides agree with TRBD1. From germline, CDR1 is ENHRY and CDR2 SYGVKD. Losses at the gene ends were 6 bases for V and 4 bases for J; bases not matched to a gene: 1. The CDR3 contains 14 residues. The CDR3 DNA reads as TGTGCCATCAGGGGGACAGGGGGCACCGGGGAGCTGTTTTTT. Encoded protein: CAIRGTGGTGELFF.

The chain uses TRBV4-1 and TRBJ2-5; D may be TRBD2 (6 bases). This CDR3 is built from 15 residues. Trimming cost V 2 bases and J 2 bases, with 12 bases left between them. The germline V gene encodes CDR1 MGHRA and CDR2 YSYEKL. CDR3 bases: TGCGCCAGCAGCCAAACACTAGCCGGTCAAGAGACCCAGTACTTC. It translates to CASSQTLAGQETQYF.

This clonotype was recorded a few times. The J gene is TRBJ1-2, the V gene TRBV28; D is ambiguous. There are 11 residues in the CDR3. The ends were cut back, 10 bases at V and 4 bases at J, with 10 bases in the middle. Germline loops: CDR1 MDHEN, CDR2 SYDVKM. The CDR3 DNA follows: TGTGCCATCCCCGACCTCTATGGCTACACCTTC. Protein sequence: CAIPDLYGYTF.

The V gene is TRBV18, the J gene TRBJ2-3; 11 bases are shared with TRBD2. V was pared by 1 base and J by 5 bases, with 8 bases of the junction left unmatched. Germline V gene data show CDR1 as KGHSH and CDR2 as LQKENI. This CDR3 is 17 amino acids long. The chain's CDR3 is CASSPRGSGGAEDTQYF. The CDR3 bases are TGTGCCAGCTCACCACGAGGTAGCGGGGGGGCCGAAGATACGCAGTATTTT.